Here is one TCR beta chain with its context. Its binding antigen is unknown. Base qualities are not at hand, and no much larger clone is one base apart. Ophthalmopathy patients had moderately to severely active disease, Clinical Activity Score of at least 3, NOSPECS grade of at least 4, and duration under 3 months. The study excluded patients with uncontrolled infections, other autoimmune diseases, pregnancy or lactation. Diagnoses relied on clinical symptoms, serum thyroxine and TRAb, thyroid ultrasound and orbital computed tomography. Ficoll-Paque density gradient centrifugation was used to isolate PBMCs from 8.5 to 10 ml of fresh peripheral blood. Total RNA was extracted with Trizol reagent, and quality was checked on an Agilent 2100 Bioanalyzer. TCR beta CDR3 regions were amplified from RNA transcripts. For the first round of RT-PCR on the TCR CDR3, the HTBI primer set was used together with the Qiagen OneStep RT-PCR kit. Libraries were constructed in a second round of multiplex PCR, after which size selection and purification were carried out. The libraries were sequenced on an Illumina HiSeq2000 using paired-end 100 bp reads. The study's processing was this. Raw data were processed with SOAPnuke, discarding reads with adapters, uncalled bases, mean Phred below 15, or no exact constant-primer or identifier match. High-quality paired reads were merged with COPE v1.2.5, and unique nucleotide sequences were defined as clonotypes. Clonotypes were aligned to IMGT TRBV, TRBD and TRBJ reference segments using MiTCR v1.1. Only V-J combinations with frequency above 0.0001, covering about 99% of repertoires, were analysed. The TCS score was defined as the ratio of F50 (clonal expansion) to E x V (chaos), calculated using BLOSUM62-based TCRdist between CDR3 peptides within each V-J. Welch's t-statistics and random forest reduced roughly 540 V-J features to 10 to 15, which were used in a naive Bayes classifier (R e1071). TCRdb itself trimmed the public reads at Q25 with fastp, ran MiXCR and retained productive beta chains. Merged by CDR3 protein, the rows form single entries marked with the most common genes and DNA. TCRdb, rather than the study authors, made the V and J calls. The sample profile shows about 380,000 distinct CDR3 sequences; approximately 18% of them were found once. 35% to 50% of the sample lies in the top ten.

Based on the germline V gene, the CDR1 and CDR2 sequences are MGHRA and YSYEKL. Counted from cysteine to phenylalanine, this CDR3 has 14 amino acids. The read is trimmed to its CDR3 DNA, 42 bases read in frame from base 1. Between the V and J ends, shortened by 2 bases and 2 bases respectively, the junction contains 9 bases. The sample belongs to a study of T cells in Graves' hyperthyroidism and ophthalmopathy (dated by TCRdb to between 2018 and 2020). About the investigation overall: Peripheral blood was collected at initial diagnosis, before any treatment. To identify TCR V-J signatures that set the groups apart, the researchers used a discovery cohort of about a hundred patients, made up of about 44 with Graves' ophthalmopathy and some 56 with stable Graves' hyperthyroidism. Whether ophthalmopathy could be predicted prospectively was tested in an independent validation cohort made up of fewer than 20 hyperthyroidism patients plus 17 patients who later progressed to ophthalmopathy. The 100 discovery patients were randomly split 7:3 into training and test sets. Thyroid tissue and blood T-cell repertoires from about six Graves' hyperthyroidism patients were also compared in the study. Following sampling, methimazole starting at 30 mg daily was given to hyperthyroidism patients, and high-dose intravenous methylprednisolone was given to ophthalmopathy patients. The paper describes TCR Vbeta CDR3 sequencing of more than 120 peripheral blood samples, made up of some 40 ophthalmopathy patients, 70 to 75 hyperthyroidism patients and around 17 progressor patients.

On the study overall, not on this receptor specifically: Sample size was not statistically predetermined, and blinding of investigators to group allocation was not performed. In validation, progression to ophthalmopathy was predicted by the model with 70.59% sensitivity and under 85% specificity, a median of 6.5 months before onset. Most expanded thyroid clonotypes (frequency above 0.001) were also detected in blood, suggesting blood repertoires may reflect thyroid immune responses. Ophthalmopathy was separated from stable hyperthyroidism by a 13 V-J signature model, with about 86% sensitivity and about 84% specificity obtained in cross-validation and 80%/75% obtained in testing.

Recombination connected TRBV4-1 to TRBJ1-1; 6 matching bases give a weak D call of TRBD1. The source material was blood. This clonotype was obtained from a man in his late teens or twenties with Graves' ophthalmopathy. The nucleotides read TGCGCCAGCAGCCAACGACAGGATAACACTGAAGCTTTCTTT. It encodes CASSQRQDNTEAFF.